The 32 T cell receptor beta chains below all came from one sample that was sequenced in a study of response to subunit inactivated influenza vaccine. A single record per CDR3 protein comes from TCRdb applying MiXCR to the RT-PCR reads. The table includes 650,000 or so distinct CDR3 sequences, 12% to 15% detected once. This sample comprised PBMCs from blood, obtained 14 days before vaccination. The receptors derive from a man in his fifties or sixties who received an inactivated influenza vaccine.

The chain joins TRBV20-1 to TRBJ2-7, with D perhaps TRBD1 (6 bases). V shed 1 base and J shed 4 bases, with 26 bases lying between them. In germline, CDR1 is DFQATT, CDR2 SNEGSKA (reference sequence). This CDR3 has 18 residues. The CDR3 reads CSARVRTGTRVPQYEQYF. The CDR3 nucleotides read TGCAGTGCTAGAGTTCGAACAGGGACGAGGGTTCCTCAGTACGAGCAGTACTTC.

The CDR3 region is CAWSVLVGEQYF. CDR3 DNA sequence: TGTGCCTGGAGTGTACTGGTCGGCGAGCAGTACTTC. The chain links TRBV30 to TRBJ2-7; D is undetermined. The germline V gene encodes CDR1 GTSNPN and CDR2 SVGIG (reference sequence). This CDR3 is built from 12 residues. V was shortened by 0 bases and J by 6 bases, with 9 bases between the two germline ends.

In this sample, this clonotype turned up a few times. The gene calls are TRBV10-3 and TRBJ1-5; no clear D gene. Trimming removed 3 bases at V and 0 bases at J, with 9 bases between. The length of the CDR3 is 15 residues. Germline V lookup: CDR1 ENHRY, CDR2 SYGVKD. In DNA form, the CDR3 reads TGTGCCATCAGTGACAGGAGTTATAGCAATCAGCCCCAGCATTTT. As protein: CAISDRSYSNQPQHF.

This clonotype appeared a single time. The V call is TRBV29-1, the J call TRBJ2-7, with 10 bases matching TRBD1. V trimming: 7 bases; J trimming: 5 bases; junction bases outside the gene matches: 11. The CDR3 runs 14 residues. Germline V gene data show CDR1 as SQVTM and CDR2 as ANQGSEA. The CDR3 nucleotides read TGCAGCGGAGCGGCGGGGACAGGGGTAAACGAGCAGTACTTC. Its protein is CSGAAGTGVNEQYF.

The genes are TRBV11-2 and TRBJ1-2; tentative D call: TRBD1 (6 bases). The CDR3 loop spans 14 amino acids. Between the trimmed V and J ends, which lost 5 bases and 3 bases, there was a span of 13 bases. Germline-derived CDR1 and CDR2 are SGHAT and FQNNGV. CDR3 in amino acids: CASSLPTGYYGYTF. CDR3 bases: TGTGCCAGCAGCCTGCCCACAGGGTACTATGGCTACACCTTC.

The V gene is TRBV11-3, the J gene TRBJ2-3; 13 nucleotides match TRBD2. Trimming removed 4 bases from V and 6 bases from J; junction bases left unmatched: 22. Germline V CDR1 and CDR2: SGHNT, YENEEA. The CDR3 extends over 21 amino acids. CDR3 sequence reads: CASSSHPGLAGPYTGRDTQYF. CDR3 nucleotides: TGTGCCAGCAGCTCCCATCCGGGACTAGCGGGACCCTACACCGGGAGGGATACGCAGTATTTT.

The chain has TRBV20-1 and TRBJ2-1, with 9 bases lining up with TRBD2. CDR1 is DFQATT, CDR2 SNEGSKA, per germline (reference sequence). Trimming took 3 bases from V and 2 from J; bases not matched to a gene: 2. The CDR3 covers 14 residues. CDR3 residues: CSAREREAYNEQFF. As DNA, the CDR3 is TGCAGTGCTAGGGAGCGGGAGGCCTACAATGAGCAGTTCTTC.

This clonotype came up a few times. V and J are TRBV20-1 and TRBJ2-5, with TRBD2 matching over 12 bases. Per the germline V gene, CDR1 is DFQATT and CDR2 is SNEGSKA (reference sequence). The CDR3 length is 16 residues. J gave up 6 bases and V 1 base, and 9 bases lay outside the gene matches. The DNA of the CDR3 is TGCAGTGCTAGAGTTAAAGCTAGCGGGAGGGTAAAGACCCAGTACTTC. This codes for CSARVKASGRVKTQYF.

This clonotype was detected a few times. The J gene is TRBJ2-5, the V gene TRBV4-2, with TRBD2 matching over 8 bases. There are 16 residues in the CDR3. The J segment lost 3 bases and the V segment lost 5 bases, leaving 11 bases of the junction unmatched. Germline CDR1 and CDR2: LGHNA and YNFKEQ. The CDR3 loop reads CASSGGASGLEETQYF. CDR3 DNA sequence: TGTGCCAGCAGCGGAGGGGCTAGCGGGCTAGAAGAGACCCAGTACTTC.

This chain joins TRBV20-1 and TRBJ2-1, with TRBD2 matching over 10 bases. There are 17 residues in the CDR3. The germline V gene encodes CDR1 DFQATT and CDR2 SNEGSKA (reference sequence). V shed 1 base, J shed 3 bases, and the junction held 9 bases outside the gene matches. The CDR3 bases are TGCAGTGCTAGAGCCCTAGCGGGGGCCCCGGGCTACAATGAGCAGTTCTTC. Amino acids: CSARALAGAPGYNEQFF.

Written as DNA, the CDR3 is TGTGCCAGCTCACCAACGACAGACACTGAAGCTTTCTTT. Its protein is CASSPTTDTEAFF. V and J are TRBV18 and TRBJ1-1; a weak D match, TRBD1 (5 bases). From germline, CDR1 is KGHSH and CDR2 LQKENI. The CDR3 sequence is 13 residues long. Trimming stripped 2 bases from V and 3 bases from J, with 7 bases between. Full variable domain (outside the CDR3, taken from reference TRBV18 and TRBJ1-1): NAGVMQNPRHLVRRRGQEARLRCSPMKGHSHVYWYRQLPEEGLKFMVYLQKENIIDESGMPKERFSAEFPKEGPSILRIQQVVRGDSAAYFCASSPTTDTEAFFGQGTRLTVV.

This clonotype has just a few counts. The rearrangement joins TRBV12-3 or TRBV12-4 to TRBJ2-7; the match to TRBD1 covers 9 bases. V dropped 6 bases and J dropped 2; count of bases not matched to a gene: 8. The CDR3 totals 15 residues. CDR3 sequence: CASSLGQGQAYEQYF. CDR3 nucleotide sequence: TGTGCCAGCAGCCTAGGACAGGGGCAAGCCTACGAGCAGTACTTC.

This clonotype was observed a few times. The chain couples TRBV28 to TRBJ1-2; D ambiguous. The CDR3 consists of 15 residues. With 2 bases removed from V and 5 bases from J, the gap between germline ends came to 15 bases. The germline V gene has CDR1 MDHEN and CDR2 SYDVKM. CDR3 coding DNA: TGTGCCAGCAGTTTAGAGGGTCAAAGCCCTTATGGCTACACCTTC. Its protein is CASSLEGQSPYGYTF.

This clonotype was counted many times. The gene calls are TRBV20-1 and TRBJ1-1, with 9 bases matching TRBD1. Germline V gives CDR1 DFQATT, CDR2 SNEGSKA (reference sequence). The CDR3 extends over 14 amino acids. The junction had 13 bases not matched to a gene; V was cut back by 3 bases and J by 11 bases. CDR3 sequence (DNA): TGCAGTGCTAGCAGCCTAACGGACAGGGGTACGGCTTTCTTT. This gives the protein CSASSLTDRGTAFF.

CDR3 nucleotides: TGTGCCACCAGTTTGACAGGGGGCACAGATACGCAGTATTTT. This sequence encodes CATSLTGGTDTQYF. This chain joins TRBV24-1 and TRBJ2-3; the match to TRBD1 covers 8 bases. V trimming: 6 bases; J trimming: 1 base; junction bases outside the gene matches: 2. Germline CDR1 and CDR2: KGHDR and SFDVKD. This CDR3 is 14 amino acids long.

This clonotype has more than one count but fewer than ten. J is TRBJ2-5 and V is TRBV29-1; D not certain. The V gene's germline CDR1 is SQVTM and CDR2 ANQGSEA. The CDR3 covers 13 residues. V lost 1 base, J lost 5 bases, and 11 bases lay in between. The CDR3 loop is CSVEVELAETQYF. The DNA for the CDR3 is TGCAGCGTTGAAGTTGAACTGGCCGAGACCCAGTACTTC.

This clonotype has more than one count but fewer than ten. The chain is built from TRBV24-1 and TRBJ2-2; D is perhaps TRBD2 (5 bases). The germline V gene has CDR1 KGHDR and CDR2 SFDVKD. There are 13 residues in the CDR3. V shed 6 bases and J shed 6 bases, with 10 bases lying between them. This CDR3 reads CATSRGSPGELFF. CDR3 bases: TGTGCCACCAGTCGGGGATCGCCCGGGGAGCTGTTTTTT.

The rearrangement links TRBV6-9 to TRBJ2-7; no firm D call. V lost 4 bases to trimming and J lost 5 bases, with 21 bases between them. From germline, CDR1 is MNHGY and CDR2 SVAAGI. The length of the CDR3 is 16 residues. The DNA for the CDR3 is TGTGCCAGCAGTTCAAAGGACCCTTACCTTGGCGACGAGCAGTACTTC. It yields the protein CASSSKDPYLGDEQYF.

The chain recombines TRBV5-1 with TRBJ1-4; TRBD1 is a possible D gene (6 bases). The germline CDR1 and CDR2 sequences are SGHRS and YFSETQ. This CDR3 is 16 amino acids long. Trimming shortened V by 4 bases and J by 3 bases, and 16 bases separated the two germline ends. The CDR3, as DNA: TGCGCCAGCAGCCGGGGGCCCTTAACGGCTAATGAAAAACTGTTTTTT. It is translated as CASSRGPLTANEKLFF.

This clonotype has only a few counts. The chain carries TRBV6-2 or TRBV6-3 and TRBJ2-4; possibly TRBD1 for D (5 bases). CDR1 MNHEY and CDR2 SVGEGT come from the germline V gene. The V end was cut by 6 bases, the J end by 1 base, with 16 bases between. The CDR3 has 16 residues. DNA of the CDR3: TGTGCCAGCAGCGGCGGACCTTGGGGCGCCAAAAACATTCAGTACTTC. Its protein product is CASSGGPWGAKNIQYF.

This clonotype has just a few counts. The chain links TRBV27 to TRBJ2-3; 7 nucleotides line up with TRBD1. Germline lookup yields CDR1 MNHEY and CDR2 SMNVEV (reference sequence). The CDR3 length is 17 residues. V dropped 0 bases and J dropped 4; count of bases not matched to a gene: 10. In nucleotides, the CDR3 is TGTGCCAGCAGTTTATCCCCGCCTGGGACAGAGGCAGATACGCAGTATTTT. Translating gives CASSLSPPGTEADTQYF.

This clonotype was counted ten times or more. CDR3 sequence (DNA): TGTGCCAGCAGGCCTAGCGGGAGGAAAGCCACCGGGGAGCTGTTTTTT. Translated, it gives CASRPSGRKATGELFF. The J gene is TRBJ2-2, the V gene TRBV6-2 or TRBV6-3; 11 bases fit TRBD2. Trimming took 6 bases from V and 4 from J; bases not matched to a gene: 7. This CDR3 has 16 residues. CDR1 and CDR2 from the germline V gene are MNHEY and SVGEGT.

The sample holds many counts of this clonotype. V gene TRBV5-1 combines with J gene TRBJ2-5; D not certain. V lost 2 bases and J lost 5, with 10 bases in between. Germline CDR1 SGHRS, CDR2 YFSETQ. The CDR3 is made up of 13 amino acids. CDR3 DNA sequence: TGCGCCAGCAGCTTCACAGCACCGGAGACCCAGTACTTC. It is translated as CASSFTAPETQYF.

This clonotype was detected ten times or more. The chain is built from TRBV6-5 and TRBJ1-4, with 8 bases matching TRBD1. Germline V gene data show CDR1 as MNHEY and CDR2 as SVGAGI. The CDR3 is made up of 17 amino acids. V trimming: 0 bases; J trimming: 7 bases; junction bases outside the gene matches: 10. This CDR3 is CASSYSPPTGAGEKLFF. DNA of the CDR3: TGTGCCAGCAGTTACTCACCTCCGACAGGGGCAGGTGAAAAACTGTTTTTT.

The sample holds a few counts of this clonotype. V usage is TRBV5-1 and J usage is TRBJ1-1, with 10 bases fitting TRBD1. The germline gives CDR1 SGHRS, CDR2 YFSETQ. The CDR3 is made up of 15 amino acids. Germline trimming cut 2 bases from V and 4 bases from J; bases unmatched to any gene: 5. CDR3: CASSLGQGGFTEAFF. The CDR3, as DNA: TGCGCCAGCAGCTTAGGACAGGGGGGCTTCACTGAAGCTTTCTTT.

This clonotype was seen a handful of times. V is TRBV7-9 and J is TRBJ2-7; D uncertain. The germline V and J ends were trimmed by 2 bases and 3 bases, with 11 bases remaining between them. CDR3 length equals 14 residues. Germline values: CDR1 SEHNR, CDR2 FQNEAQ (reference sequence). The CDR3 region is CASSLPGPGYEQYF. The CDR3 DNA sequence: TGTGCCAGCAGCTTACCAGGACCCGGCTACGAGCAGTACTTC.

A few counts support this clonotype. J is TRBJ2-1 and V is TRBV4-3; 7 bases map to TRBD2. The CDR3 spans 14 residues. V lost 0 bases and J lost 10; bases outside the gene matches: 6. The germline gives CDR1 LGHNA, CDR2 YSLEER. The CDR3 DNA is TGCGCCAGCAGCCAAGATGGAATAGCGGGCGAGCAGTTCTTC. It specifies CASSQDGIAGEQFF.

This clonotype appeared a few times. The rearrangement joins TRBV11-2 to TRBJ2-7; 8 bases fit TRBD1. There are 16 residues in the CDR3. Per the germline V gene, CDR1 is SGHAT and CDR2 is FQNNGV. The J segment lost 9 bases and the V segment lost 0 bases, leaving 13 bases of the junction unmatched. The chain's CDR3 is CASSLDWGQALRGQYF. The CDR3 bases are TGTGCCAGCAGCTTAGATTGGGGACAGGCTCTACGCGGGCAGTACTTC.

The table lists this clonotype with a few counts. J is TRBJ2-7 and V is TRBV29-1, with unresolved D. Trimming pared 4 bases from V and 4 bases from J, leaving 8 bases between. The CDR3 runs to 11 residues. CDR1 and CDR2 from the germline V gene are SQVTM and ANQGSEA. CDR3 in amino acids: CSVVVGYEQYF. The CDR3 nucleotides are TGCAGCGTTGTAGTTGGGTACGAGCAGTACTTC.

This sequence joins TRBV6-1 and TRBJ2-1; 11 bases align to TRBD2. Germline CDR1 reads MNHNS; CDR2 reads SASEGT. This CDR3 has 15 residues. Trimming at V came to 7 bases and at J to 8 bases, leaving 10 bases not matched to a gene. The CDR3 loop is CASIRTSGSWDEQFF. In nucleotides, the CDR3 is TGTGCCAGCATTCGAACTAGCGGGAGTTGGGATGAGCAGTTCTTC.

This clonotype was picked up a small number of times. The chain recombines TRBV5-6 with TRBJ1-1; possible D gene TRBD1, 5 bases. CDR1 and CDR2 from the germline V gene are SGHDT and YYEEEE. The CDR3 covers 15 residues. Written as DNA, the CDR3 is TGTGCAACCAATGTTCGGGGCTTCATGAACACTGAAGCTTTCTTT. It yields the protein CATNVRGFMNTEAFF.

This chain uses TRBV24-1 with TRBJ2-2; D might be TRBD1 (5 bases). Germline CDR1 and CDR2: KGHDR and SFDVKD. This CDR3 region has 17 residues. Trimming stripped 2 bases from V and 2 bases from J, with 14 bases between. CDR3 region: CATSDYGRAPNTGELFF. The CDR3, as DNA: TGTGCCACCAGTGATTATGGCAGGGCCCCTAACACCGGGGAGCTGTTTTTT.